The clone carrying this TCR beta chain was recorded once. Antigen unknown. The data were taken from a study of T cells in localized non-small cell lung cancer. Germline V gene sequence: CDR1 SEHNR, CDR2 FQNEAQ (reference sequence). There are 14 residues in the CDR3. Trimming removed 5 bases at V and 7 bases at J, with 14 bases between. Study-level findings and limits: Sequencing was restricted to one tumor region; therefore, heterogeneity remains possible. Maximal T cell clonality occurred in uninvolved adjacent lung, with tumor ranking below it. Out of the top 100 tumor clones, a median approximately 50 were seen in adjacent lung.

Assay: immunoSEQ multiplex PCR; the TCRdb copy retains only in-frame clones and omits some. The sample has 60,000 to 85,000 clones; approximately 87% are singletons. The source is a male donor aged 60 or over with stage III squamous cell lung carcinoma. V and J are TRBV7-9 and TRBJ1-4; D unclear. The source material was peripheral blood, sampled before any cancer treatment. CDR3 protein: CASSETGRGEKLFF. In DNA form, the CDR3 reads TGTGCCAGCAGCGAAACGGGGAGAGGTGAAAAACTGTTTTTT.